These 32 T cell receptor beta chains were sequenced from one sample in a study of cytomegalovirus exposure and HLA in healthy donors. The PCR had 60 Vbeta and 13 Jbeta primers. The method was immunoSEQ multiplex PCR; TCRdb's version includes in-frame clones alone and lacks a portion of them. The profile covers about 120,000 clones, with approximately 15% appearing a single time and over 1.5% taken by the ten largest. Sequencing was carried out using PBMCs. The origin of the receptors is a young woman in good health and CMV-seronegative.

V usage is TRBV5-1 and J usage is TRBJ1-4, with D possibly TRBD1 on 6 matching bases. CDR3 length: 14 amino acids. The germline gives CDR1 SGHRS, CDR2 YFSETQ. With 4 bases removed from V and 8 bases from J, the gap between germline ends came to 15 bases. The CDR3 DNA is TGCGCCAGCAGCCTCAGGGGTCAGAGAGAAAAACTGTTTTTT. Amino acid sequence: CASSLRGQREKLFF.

The gene calls are TRBV12-2 and TRBJ2-2; the table gives TRBD2 as D, unverified against the DNA. TRBV12-2 is a pseudogene segment. This CDR3 contains 18 residues. CDR3 protein: CASRASNIGGGPSGELFF. The CDR3 region has the DNA TGTGCAAGTCGCGCCTCCAACATCGGGGGAGGGCCGTCCGGGGAGCTGTTTTTT.

This clone came up a few times. The chain is built from TRBV6-1 and TRBJ2-7, with D unclear. There are 13 residues in the CDR3. CDR1 MNHNS and CDR2 SASEGT come from the germline V gene. V shed 2 bases and J shed 3 bases, with 8 bases lying between them. This CDR3 is CASSETQDYEQYF. The CDR3 DNA sequence: TGTGCCAGCAGTGAAACGCAGGACTACGAGCAGTACTTC.

The chain couples TRBV2 to TRBJ1-4, with 7 bases that match TRBD1. Germline V CDR1 and CDR2: SNHLY, FYNNEI. V gave up 6 bases and J gave up 6 bases; unmatched junction bases: 10. CDR3 length: 15 amino acids. The CDR3 sequence: CASRNQQGIYEKLFF. The CDR3 region has the DNA TGTGCCAGCAGGAACCAACAGGGGATTTATGAAAAACTGTTTTTT.

The chain recombines TRBV28 with TRBJ2-7; perhaps TRBD1 as D (6 bases). V shed 3 bases and J shed 2 bases, with 8 bases lying between them. The CDR3 is 13 amino acids. Germline V gives CDR1 MDHEN, CDR2 SYDVKM. CDR3 nucleotide sequence: TGTGCCAGCAGTTTGGGGACACCCTACGAGCAGTACTTC. Translation: CASSLGTPYEQYF.

The V and J genes are TRBV30 and TRBJ2-6; TRBD1 is a possible D gene (6 bases). The CDR3 loop spans 15 amino acids. From germline, CDR1 is GTSNPN and CDR2 SVGIG (reference sequence). V lost 4 bases and J 2 bases, leaving 12 bases between the germline ends. CDR3 region: CAWTHGQPGANVLTF. CDR3 nucleotides: TGTGCCTGGACCCACGGACAGCCTGGGGCCAACGTCCTGACTTTC.

CDR3: CASSPHGTGPNEKLFF. The CDR3 DNA reads as TGTGCCAGCAGCCCACACGGGACAGGACCAAATGAAAAACTGTTTTTT. V and J are TRBV7-8 and TRBJ1-4, with 8 bases fitting TRBD1. The CDR3 runs 16 residues. J was trimmed by 5 bases and V by 5 bases; bases with no gene match: 10. In germline, CDR1 is SGHVS, CDR2 FQNEAQ. Filled out from reference TRBV7-8 and TRBJ1-4, the complete variable domain reads GAGVSQSPRYKVAKRGQDVALRCDPISGHVSLFWYQQALGQGPEFLTYFQNEAQLDKSGLPSDRFFAERPEGSVSTLKIQRTQQEDSAVYLCASSPHGTGPNEKLFFGSGTQLSVL.

This clone was seen a handful of times. The sample holds other DNA sequences that translate to the same CDR3. V usage is TRBV7-2 and J usage is TRBJ2-2; the D is unclear. This CDR3 contains 12 residues. Germline V gives CDR1 SGHTA, CDR2 FQGNSA. V shed 4 bases and J shed 7 bases, with 7 bases lying between them. The CDR3 region is CASSSPGGELFF. Written as DNA, the CDR3 is TGTGCCAGCAGCTCCCCGGGCGGGGAGCTGTTTTTT.

The J gene is TRBJ2-7, the V gene TRBV30; 8 bases agree with TRBD2. Trimming took 4 bases from V and 6 from J; bases not matched to a gene: 8. This CDR3 has 13 amino acids. Per germline, CDR1 GTSNPN and CDR2 SVGIG (reference sequence). For the CDR3, the DNA is TGTGCCTGGATGCCCAGCGGGAGTGGCGAGCAGTACTTC. The encoded protein is CAWMPSGSGEQYF. The full variable domain, its missing parts supplied by reference TRBV30 and TRBJ2-7, is SQTIHQWPATLVQPVGSPLSLECTVEGTSNPNLYWYRQAAGRGLQLLFYSVGIGQISSEVPQNLSASRPQDRQFILSSKKLLLSDSGFYLCAWMPSGSGEQYFGPGTRLTVT.

The rearrangement links TRBV27 to TRBJ2-7; 9 bases line up with TRBD1. After removal of 9 bases from V and 3 bases from J, the junction contained 3 bases not matched to a gene. From germline, CDR1 is MNHEY and CDR2 SMNVEV (reference sequence). The CDR3 sequence is 12 residues long. DNA of the CDR3: TGTGCCAGTCGACAGGGGGGCTACGAGCAGTACTTC. This encodes CASRQGGYEQYF.

This clone was counted between two and nine times. The genes are TRBV7-3 and TRBJ1-2; TRBD1 aligns across 10 bases. CDR1 and CDR2 (germline): SGHTA, FQGTGA. The CDR3 has 14 residues. After removal of 4 bases from V and 8 bases from J, the junction contained 7 bases not matched to a gene. DNA for the CDR3: TGTGCCAGCAGCTCCGGGACAGGGGCAGGAGGCTACACCTTC. It translates to CASSSGTGAGGYTF.

In this sample, this clone turned up a few times. The J gene is TRBJ2-5, the V gene TRBV5-6; tentatively, D is TRBD2 (5 bases). The V end was cut by 3 bases, the J end by 5 bases, with 11 bases between. The CDR3 totals 13 residues. CDR1 is SGHDT, CDR2 YYEEEE, per germline. In DNA, the CDR3 is TGTGCCAGCAGCTACGTCGGGAAGGAGACCCAGTACTTC. It is translated as CASSYVGKETQYF.

The table lists this clone with a few counts. This chain connects TRBV5-6 to TRBJ2-6; TRBD2 might be the D (6 bases). CDR1 SGHDT and CDR2 YYEEEE come from the germline V gene. This CDR3 comprises 18 residues. V lost 1 base and J lost 2, with 16 bases in between. The CDR3 region is CASSLNARREAGANVLTF. DNA for the CDR3: TGTGCCAGCAGCTTGAACGCCAGGAGGGAAGCTGGGGCCAACGTCCTGACTTTC.

This clone was seen a few times. At one end the junction does not follow the germline gene, possibly because of a read error. The V call is TRBV7-7, the J call TRBJ1-5, with 8 bases lining up with TRBD1. Germline V CDR1 and CDR2: SSHAT, FNYEAQ (reference sequence). This CDR3 has 16 amino acids. The CDR3 region has the DNA TGTGCTAGCAGCCCTGGACAGGGCGAGGGCAATCAGCCCCAGCATTTT. Its translation is CASSPGQGEGNQPQHF. Combining the CDR3 with reference TRBV7-7 and TRBJ1-5 gives the whole variable domain GAGVSQSPRYKVTKRGQDVTLRCDPISSHATLYWYQQALGQGPEFLTYFNYEAQPDKSGLPSDRFSAERPEGSISTLTIQRTEQRDSAMYRCASSPGQGEGNQPQHFGDGTRLSIL.

The chain recombines TRBV6-5 with TRBJ1-2; D unresolved. The germline gives CDR1 MNHEY, CDR2 SVGAGI. The CDR3 is 12 amino acids. Trimming stripped 9 bases from V and 2 bases from J, with 10 bases between. The CDR3 here is CASLSGNYGYTF. The CDR3 DNA is TGTGCCAGTTTGTCGGGAAACTATGGCTACACCTTC.

This chain joins TRBV6-1 and TRBJ2-7; no definite D call. Germline V gene sequence: CDR1 MNHNS, CDR2 SASEGT. This CDR3 is 15 amino acids long. With 3 bases removed from V and 6 bases from J, the gap between germline ends came to 18 bases. The CDR3 DNA reads as TGTGCCAGCAGTGAGAAGATAGCTGAGTACGGCGAGCAGTACTTC. Its protein product is CASSEKIAEYGEQYF.

The rearrangement joins TRBV25-1 to TRBJ2-3; maybe TRBD2 (5 bases). Germline lookup yields CDR1 MGHDK and CDR2 SYGVNS. V lost 4 bases and J lost 4, with 9 bases in between. CDR3 length: 13 residues. This CDR3 is CASSASGADTQYF. Here the CDR3 DNA reads TGTGCCAGCAGTGCCTCCGGGGCAGATACGCAGTATTTT.

The chain recombines TRBV6-1 with TRBJ2-5; TRBD1 matches at 12 bases. This CDR3 comprises 14 residues. J lost 5 bases, V lost 6 bases, and 4 bases had no gene match. The V gene's germline CDR1 is MNHNS and CDR2 SASEGT. The CDR3: CASSRDRGHETQYF. In DNA, the CDR3 is TGTGCCAGCAGCCGGGACAGGGGGCACGAGACCCAGTACTTC.

The V gene is TRBV2, the J gene TRBJ1-1; TRBD1 might be the D (5 bases). Trimming stripped 4 bases from V and 4 bases from J, with 10 bases between. The germline V gene has CDR1 SNHLY and CDR2 FYNNEI. This CDR3 region has 13 residues. CDR3 sequence (DNA): TGTGCCAGCAGTGCCGAAGGGGCCACTGAAGCTTTCTTT. Protein product: CASSAEGATEAFF. Full variable domain (remainder filled in from reference TRBV2 and TRBJ1-1): EPEVTQTPSHQVTQMGQEVILRCVPISNHLYFYWYRQILGQKVEFLVSFYNNEISEKSEIFDDQFSVERPDGSNFTLKIRSTKLEDSAMYFCASSAEGATEAFFGQGTRLTVV.

The chain has TRBV5-1 and TRBJ1-2; a weak D match, TRBD1 (6 bases). Germline V lookup: CDR1 SGHRS, CDR2 YFSETQ. Between the trimmed V and J ends, which lost 4 bases and 6 bases, there was a span of 19 bases. The length of the CDR3 is 15 residues. CDR3 amino acids: CASSPDRDRWDGYTF. DNA for the CDR3: TGCGCCAGCAGCCCGGACCGAGACAGGTGGGATGGCTACACCTTC.

This clone was observed a few times. The J gene is TRBJ2-3, the V gene TRBV6-4; possible D gene TRBD2, 7 bases. Germline V lookup: CDR1 MRHNA, CDR2 SNTAGT. Trimming pared 2 bases from V and 5 bases from J, leaving 11 bases between. The CDR3 runs to 14 residues. In nucleotides, the CDR3 is TGTGCCAGCAGTGACGGGGGGGCGGGAGATACGCAGTATTTT. This sequence encodes CASSDGGAGDTQYF.

This chain uses TRBV5-6 with TRBJ1-1, with a possible D match to TRBD1 (6 bases). Trimming removed 0 bases from V and 7 bases from J, with 7 bases in between. Per the germline V gene, CDR1 is SGHDT and CDR2 is YYEEEE. There are 12 residues in the CDR3. This CDR3 reads CASSLVDSEAFF. The CDR3, as DNA: TGTGCCAGCAGCTTGGTGGACAGTGAAGCTTTCTTT.

This clone was found a few times. The chain carries TRBV7-9 and TRBJ2-7, with 7 nucleotides matching TRBD2. The CDR3 extends over 15 amino acids. J gave up 2 bases and V 3 bases, and 7 bases lay outside the gene matches. CDR1 SEHNR and CDR2 FQNEAQ come from the germline V gene (reference sequence). The CDR3 reads CASSLGGTGPYEQYF. The CDR3 bases are TGTGCCAGCAGCTTGGGGGGGACCGGCCCCTACGAGCAGTACTTC.

This clone was found a few times. The CDR3 region has the DNA TGTGCCAGCAGTTTCCCCCGCCAGGGGGATCAGCCCCAGCATTTT. Amino acid sequence: CASSFPRQGDQPQHF. The chain joins TRBV28 to TRBJ1-5; TRBD1 matches at 7 bases. V was pared by 3 bases and J by 5 bases, with 7 bases of the junction left unmatched. Germline V gene lookup returns CDR1 MDHEN and CDR2 SYDVKM. The CDR3 spans 15 residues. Variable domain in full (rest from reference TRBV28 and TRBJ1-5): DVKVTQSSRYLVKRTGEKVFLECVQDMDHENMFWYRQDPGLGLRLIYFSYDVKMKEKGDIPEGYSVSREKKERFSLILESASTNQTSMYLCASSFPRQGDQPQHFGDGTRLSIL.

The rearrangement joins TRBV7-2 to TRBJ2-7; the match to TRBD1 covers 8 bases. This CDR3 spans 15 amino acids. Germline V gene data show CDR1 as SGHTA and CDR2 as FQGNSA. V was clipped by 0 bases and J by 3 bases; unmatched bases: 4. As DNA, the CDR3 is TGTGCCAGCAGCTTAGCGGCAGGGGGCGACTACGAGCAGTACTTC. It is translated as CASSLAAGGDYEQYF.

The genes are TRBV4-2 and TRBJ2-1, with TRBD2 identical over 8 bases. The CDR3 contains 15 residues. Trimming at V came to 3 bases and at J to 9 bases, leaving 10 bases not matched to a gene. Per germline, CDR1 LGHNA and CDR2 YNFKEQ. In DNA, the CDR3 is TGTGCCAGCAGCCAGACCTCCGGGGGGGCTCTTGAGCAGTTCTTC. This codes for CASSQTSGGALEQFF.

V is TRBV7-6 and J is TRBJ2-7; TRBD1 is a possible D gene (6 bases). This CDR3 has 17 residues. V was trimmed by 0 bases and J by 5 bases, leaving 20 bases between them. Germline V lookup: CDR1 SGHVS, CDR2 FNYEAQ. CDR3 nucleotide sequence: TGTGCCAGCAGCTTAGCCCACGCACAGACAGGTTACAACGAGCAGTACTTC. This translates into CASSLAHAQTGYNEQYF.

In this sample, this clone turned up a few times. The chain is built from TRBV19 and TRBJ1-2, with D perhaps TRBD1 (5 bases). This CDR3 region has 12 residues. V lost 3 bases and J lost 14, with 16 bases in between. Looked up from germline, CDR1 is LNHDA and CDR2 is SQIVND (reference sequence). The CDR3 DNA sequence: TGTGCCAGTAGTATGGATCGCAGGGTGAAAACCTTC. Amino acid sequence: CASSMDRRVKTF. The variable domain in full, with the rest retrieved from reference TRBV19 and TRBJ1-2, is DGGITQSPKYLFRKEGQNVTLSCEQNLNHDAMYWYRQDPGQGLRLIYYSQIVNDFQKGDIAEGYSVSREKKESFPLTVTSAQKNPTAFYLCASSMDRRVKTFGSGTRLTVV.

This clone was counted ten times or more. The chain links TRBV9 to TRBJ1-4; 7 bases agree with TRBD1. CDR1 and CDR2 from the germline V gene are SGDLS and YYNGEE. V was clipped by 5 bases and J by 5 bases; unmatched bases: 12. The CDR3 is 16 residues long. For the CDR3, the DNA is TGTGCCAGCAGTCAATTTACAGGGGCTCGGAATGAAAAACTGTTTTTT. Translation: CASSQFTGARNEKLFF.

This clone has a handful of counts. The rearrangement links TRBV19 to TRBJ2-1; weak D call: TRBD2 (5 bases). V was shortened by 5 bases and J by 6 bases, with 23 bases between the two germline ends. The CDR3 spans 17 residues. CDR1 is LNHDA, CDR2 SQIVND, per germline (reference sequence). As DNA, the CDR3 is TGTGCCAGTAGTTTTCCCCCCTCCGGGGTGTTTCGCAATGAGCAGTTCTTC. Protein product: CASSFPPSGVFRNEQFF.

The CDR3: CASSQREGTAEYF. In DNA, the CDR3 is TGCGCCAGCAGCCAAAGGGAGGGCACCGCCGAGTATTTT. The V call is TRBV4-1, the J call TRBJ2-3; 7 positions match TRBD2. Germline assignment: CDR1 MGHRA and CDR2 YSYEKL. V shed 2 bases and J 13 bases; nucleotides not matched to a gene: 9. The CDR3 totals 13 residues.

The sample holds a few counts of this clone. The DNA of the CDR3 is TGTGCCAGCAGTTTCCCGGACAGGGCGGAGCAGTACTTC. This codes for CASSFPDRAEQYF. V gene TRBV27 combines with J gene TRBJ2-7, with 8 bases identical to TRBD1. CDR1 is MNHEY and CDR2 is SMNVEV in the germline V gene (reference sequence). The V segment lost 3 bases and the J segment 7 bases; nucleotides outside the gene matches: 5. The length of the CDR3 is 13 residues.